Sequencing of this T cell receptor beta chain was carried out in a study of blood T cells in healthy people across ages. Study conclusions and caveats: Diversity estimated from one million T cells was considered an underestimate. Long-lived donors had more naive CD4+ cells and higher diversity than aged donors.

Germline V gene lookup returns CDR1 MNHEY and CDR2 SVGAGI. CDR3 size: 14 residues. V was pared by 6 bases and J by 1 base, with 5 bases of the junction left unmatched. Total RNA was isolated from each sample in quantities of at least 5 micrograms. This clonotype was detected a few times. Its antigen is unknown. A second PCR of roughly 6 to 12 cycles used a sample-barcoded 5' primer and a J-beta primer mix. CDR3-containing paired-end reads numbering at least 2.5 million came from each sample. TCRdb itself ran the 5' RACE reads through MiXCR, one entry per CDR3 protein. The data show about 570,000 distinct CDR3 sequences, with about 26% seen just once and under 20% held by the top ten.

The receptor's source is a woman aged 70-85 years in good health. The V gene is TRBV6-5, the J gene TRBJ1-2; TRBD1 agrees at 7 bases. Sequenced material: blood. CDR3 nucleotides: TGTGCCAGCAGCCGCGCAGGGGGTAACTATGGCTACACCTTC. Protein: CASSRAGGNYGYTF.